These T cell receptor beta chains were read from a single sample in a study of blood T cell repertoires in COVID-19. Profiled with immunoSEQ multiplex PCR; TCRdb holds only in-frame clones, not every one. The sample contains roughly 500,000 clones, approximately 90% of which appear only once. What was sequenced was PBMCs or T cells enriched from blood (not recorded which). The receptor source for this set is a woman in her sixties or seventies who had recovered from COVID-19. Both conserved end residues are part of each CDR3. A clone size is listed for some rows: how often the clone was seen (once, few, many), or a class if it is expanded.

clone size,V gene,CDR3 protein
-,TRBV30,CAWSPGGGYGYTF
few,TRBV6-6,CASSRTGTGASYSNQPQHF
-,TRBV20-1,CSASPRWGTGVPLNTGELFF
-,TRBV18,CASSRQGSGQPQHF
-,TRBV12-5,CASGLVATTGADTQYF
-,TRBV7-2,CASSLGTGVGPLHF
-,TRBV2,CASRDREQPQHF
-,TRBV27,CASSPTGGTPLHF
few,TRBV6-5,CASSPGQGEKLFF
-,TRBV3-1/TRBV3-2,CASSQDLGRGEQYF
-,TRBV15,CATSRADEQYF
-,TRBV3-1/TRBV3-2,CASSQGLAGVNNEQFF
-,TRBV3-1/TRBV3-2,CASSLRGGNTDTQYF
-,TRBV6-5,CASRTPNYNEQFF
-,TRBV3-1/TRBV3-2,CASSRPGDYNEQFF
-,TRBV30,CAWSRQGNQPQHF
-,TRBV3-1/TRBV3-2,CASSQGVRGYTF
-,TRBV7-6,CASSLAGGRYEKLFF
-,TRBV5-1,CASSLVAGYGYTF
-,TRBV19,CASRDRGNSYEQYF
few,TRBV27,CASSLRTGGLYSNQPQHF
-,TRBV19,CASRRAGGPYEQYF
-,TRBV5-1,CASSLVVTGELFF
once,TRBV30,CAWSVRQGQPQHF
-,TRBV6-5,CASSKSGGGNTIYF
-,TRBV18,CASSLQGGYNQPQHF